Listed below are T cell receptor beta chains from one sample, sequenced in a study of blood T cell repertoires in COVID-19. The table came from immunoSEQ multiplex PCR; TCRdb's copy has only in-frame clones and leaves some out. Of 84,000 or so clones listed, 92% are singletons. The sequencing input was peripheral blood. The source is an older woman with active COVID-19. Each CDR3 is given with its conserved first and last residue. The order of the fields is D gene, V gene, J gene, CDR3 protein. D genes are given only for firm matches.

TRBD1,TRBV7-8,TRBJ1-4,CASTPGTGEKLFF
TRBD2,TRBV10-1,TRBJ2-1,CASSEDSGGSYNEQFF
-,TRBV11-2,TRBJ1-4,CASSATLTEFNEKLFF
TRBD1,TRBV28,TRBJ1-1,CASSPPGQGLNTEAFF
-,TRBV9,TRBJ2-1,CASSEGTHSYNEQFF
TRBD2,TRBV28,TRBJ2-3,CASWGWLAGLGTDTQYF
-,TRBV5-1,TRBJ1-2,CASSLHPQGPYGYTF
TRBD2,TRBV10-2,TRBJ2-2,CASSELSGGTDTGELFF
-,TRBV25-1,TRBJ1-1,CASSPLGNTEAFF
TRBD2,TRBV7-2,TRBJ2-1,CASSLSGRSAHEQFF
-,TRBV4-1,TRBJ1-1,CASSQGQLNTEAFF
-,TRBV28,TRBJ1-2,CASTVGGGRGYTF
-,TRBV10-3,TRBJ2-3,CAISDQTDTQYF
TRBD2,TRBV29-1,TRBJ2-3,CSALHGGETQYF
-,TRBV30,TRBJ1-4,CAWLSAGRSNEKLFF
-,TRBV2,TRBJ1-5,CASSPGTLNQPQHF
TRBD1,TRBV6-5,TRBJ1-1,CASRDRDRGSPEAFF
-,TRBV10-3,TRBJ1-1,CAIRAWGGTEAFF
TRBD1,TRBV7-9,TRBJ2-4,CASSLGDRAVAKNIQYF
-,TRBV18,TRBJ1-4,CASSPQEGRTTNEKLFF
-,TRBV7-2,TRBJ1-5,CASSLATRSQPQHF
-,TRBV28,TRBJ1-4,CASSLQGRREKLFF
-,TRBV5-1,TRBJ1-2,CASSLGQGGTGYTF
TRBD2,TRBV7-9,TRBJ2-1,CASSLGSAGDVAYNEQFF
TRBD1,TRBV6-5,TRBJ2-3,CASRTGTGFADTQYF
-,TRBV5-1,TRBJ2-6,CASSLGHPGANVLTF
-,TRBV19,TRBJ1-6,CASSIGQALHF
TRBD2,TRBV28,TRBJ2-3,CASLSGGLTDTQYF
TRBD1,TRBV27,TRBJ1-1,CASSLSGGANTEAFF
TRBD1,TRBV30,TRBJ1-2,CACRTGGPGYGYTF
TRBD2,TRBV19,TRBJ2-1,CASNALAVGDEQFF
TRBD1,TRBV7-9,TRBJ2-7,CASSTPPGTGVSYEQYF
-,TRBV30,TRBJ1-6,CACPIHRRGFMSPLHF
-,TRBV7-2,TRBJ1-6,CASSLGQNLNSPLHF
-,TRBV4-2,TRBJ1-4,CASSLVLQELNEKLFF
TRBD1,TRBV2,TRBJ2-6,CASSGWDRVSGANVLTF
TRBD1,TRBV11-3,TRBJ2-7,CASSLGQGAYEQYF
TRBD1,TRBV27,TRBJ1-1,CASSSTGPNEAFF
TRBD1,TRBV11-2,TRBJ1-2,CASRVGTGPNYGYTF
TRBD1,TRBV7-2,TRBJ2-2,CASSLRQGGTGELFF
TRBD1,TRBV28,TRBJ2-7,CASRRTGYEQYF
-,TRBV6-5,TRBJ2-1,CASSYDTYNEQFF
TRBD1,TRBV12-3/TRBV12-4,TRBJ1-6,CASRGQGNSPLHF
TRBD1,TRBV28,TRBJ2-5,CASSSWTGTETQYF
TRBD2,TRBV29-1,TRBJ2-2,CSVPVSGTLTGELFF
TRBD2,TRBV28,TRBJ2-7,CASIPSGRVRYEQYF
TRBD1,TRBV2,TRBJ2-7,CASILPGQGRYEQYF
TRBD1,TRBV11-2,TRBJ2-2,CASSRNRDRGSGELFF